Below, 7 T cell receptor beta chains from the same sample are listed, as sequenced in a study of blood T cells in healthy people across ages. Alongside a J-beta primer mix, a sample-barcoded 5' primer served in a second PCR lasting about 7 to 11 cycles. MiXCR was run by TCRdb on the 5' RACE reads, yielding one entry per CDR3 protein. In the table there are 650,000 to 700,000 distinct CDR3 sequences, over 40% of which are singletons. Material: blood. All receptors come from an elderly woman in good health.

This chain joins TRBV29-1 and TRBJ2-5; D is perhaps TRBD2 (5 bases). The CDR3 covers 12 residues. Trimming removed 5 bases at V and 4 bases at J, with 11 bases between. Germline assignment: CDR1 SQVTM and CDR2 ANQGSEA. CDR3 bases: TGCAGCGTTCGAGGGCACGGAGAGACCCAGTACTTC. Amino acid sequence: CSVRGHGETQYF.

The sample holds one count of this clonotype. The V call is TRBV29-1, the J call TRBJ2-5; D unresolved. V was shortened by 3 bases and J by 5 bases, with 22 bases between the two germline ends. The germline V gene has CDR1 SQVTM and CDR2 ANQGSEA. The CDR3 consists of 16 residues. The chain's CDR3 is CSVDEEGLGLWETQYF. The CDR3 coding sequence is TGCAGCGTTGATGAAGAAGGTTTGGGTCTGTGGGAGACCCAGTACTTC.

Remarks on this clonotype: The junction does not match germline at one end; this may be a read error. The rearrangement links TRBV13 to TRBJ2-3, with D tentatively TRBD1 or TRBD2 (5 bases each). This CDR3 comprises 15 residues. Per germline, CDR1 PRHDT and CDR2 FYEKMQ (reference sequence). CDR3 in amino acids: CASSVGVGATDTQYF. In nucleotides, the CDR3 is TGTGCCAGCAGCGTAGGGGTCGGGGCCACAGATACGCAGTATTTT. Using reference TRBV13 and TRBJ2-3 for the parts outside the CDR3, the full variable domain is AAGVIQSPRHLIKEKRETATLKCYPIPRHDTVYWYQQGPGQDPQFLISFYEKMQSDKGSIPDRFSAQQFSDYHSELNMSSLELGDSALYFCASSVGVGATDTQYFGPGTRLTVL.

This chain joins TRBV6-5 and TRBJ2-3, with D perhaps matching TRBD2 (5 bases). The CDR3 runs to 16 residues. Deletions cut 2 bases from V and 0 bases from J, with 12 bases between. The V gene's germline CDR1 is MNHEY and CDR2 SVGAGI. The DNA of the CDR3 is TGTGCCAGCAGTTACCAAGGACTGGGAAGCACAGATACGCAGTATTTT. This gives the protein CASSYQGLGSTDTQYF.

The rearrangement joins TRBV19 to TRBJ2-7; D might be TRBD1 or TRBD2, each matching 6 bases. The CDR3 has 15 residues. Per germline, CDR1 LNHDA and CDR2 SQIVND (reference sequence). Between the trimmed V and J ends, which lost 5 bases and 3 bases, there was a span of 17 bases. As DNA, the CDR3 is TGTGCCAGTAGTTCCGGAGGGGGTCCTGGCTACGAGCAGTACTTC. Amino acid sequence: CASSSGGGPGYEQYF.

This chain links TRBV7-2 with TRBJ1-5, with 10 bases lining up with TRBD1. V gave up 5 bases and J gave up 4 bases; unmatched junction bases: 5. CDR1 SGHTA and CDR2 FQGNSA come from the germline V gene. This CDR3 is 15 amino acids long. Here the CDR3 DNA reads TGTGCCAGCAGCGAGACAGGGGGCGCAAATCAGCCCCAGCATTTT. Its translation is CASSETGGANQPQHF.

This chain connects TRBV9 to TRBJ2-1, with 8 bases fitting TRBD2. The trim removed 0 bases at V and 4 bases at J, leaving 3 bases unmatched. This CDR3 contains 15 residues. The V gene's germline CDR1 is SGDLS and CDR2 YYNGEE. In DNA form, the CDR3 reads TGTGCCAGCAGCGTAGCTACTAGCGGATACAATGAGCAGTTCTTC. It codes for CASSVATSGYNEQFF.